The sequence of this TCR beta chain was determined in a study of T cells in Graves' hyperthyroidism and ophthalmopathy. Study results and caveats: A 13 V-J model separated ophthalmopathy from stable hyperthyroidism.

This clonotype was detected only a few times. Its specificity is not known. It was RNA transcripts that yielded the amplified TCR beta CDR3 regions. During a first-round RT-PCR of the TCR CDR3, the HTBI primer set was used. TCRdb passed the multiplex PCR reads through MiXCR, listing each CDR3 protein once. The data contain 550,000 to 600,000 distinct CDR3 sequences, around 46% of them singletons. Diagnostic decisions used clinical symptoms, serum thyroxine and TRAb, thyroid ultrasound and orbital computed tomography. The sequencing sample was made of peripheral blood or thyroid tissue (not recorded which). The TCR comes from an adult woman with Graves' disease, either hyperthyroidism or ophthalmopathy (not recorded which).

CDR3 region: CASRTPRTEYQETQYF. CDR3 in DNA: TGTGCCAGCAGAACTCCCCGGACGGAATACCAAGAGACCCAGTACTTC. V usage is TRBV28 and J usage is TRBJ2-5; D remains ambiguous. V lost 6 bases and J 0 bases, leaving 17 bases between the germline ends. CDR1 is MDHEN, CDR2 SYDVKM, per germline. The CDR3 is 16 amino acids.